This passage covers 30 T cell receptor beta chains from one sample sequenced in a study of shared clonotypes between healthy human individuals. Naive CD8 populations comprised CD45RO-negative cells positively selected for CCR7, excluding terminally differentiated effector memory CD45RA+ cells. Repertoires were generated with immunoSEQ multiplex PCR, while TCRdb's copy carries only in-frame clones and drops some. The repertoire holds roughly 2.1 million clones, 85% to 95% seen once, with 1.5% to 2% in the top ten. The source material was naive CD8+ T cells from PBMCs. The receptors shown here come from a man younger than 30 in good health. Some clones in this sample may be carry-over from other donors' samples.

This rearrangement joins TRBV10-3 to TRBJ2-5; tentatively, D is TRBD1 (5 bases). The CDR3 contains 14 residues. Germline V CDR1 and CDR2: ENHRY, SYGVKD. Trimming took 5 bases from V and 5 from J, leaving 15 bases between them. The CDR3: CAISPTVSEETQYF. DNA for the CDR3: TGTGCCATCAGTCCGACAGTAAGTGAGGAGACCCAGTACTTC.

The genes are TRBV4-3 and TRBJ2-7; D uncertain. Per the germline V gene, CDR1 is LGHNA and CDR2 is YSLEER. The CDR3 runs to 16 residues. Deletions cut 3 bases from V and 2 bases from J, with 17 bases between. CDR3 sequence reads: CASSQGTVGSPYEQYF. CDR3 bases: TGCGCCAGCAGCCAGGGTACAGTGGGGTCCCCCTACGAGCAGTACTTC.

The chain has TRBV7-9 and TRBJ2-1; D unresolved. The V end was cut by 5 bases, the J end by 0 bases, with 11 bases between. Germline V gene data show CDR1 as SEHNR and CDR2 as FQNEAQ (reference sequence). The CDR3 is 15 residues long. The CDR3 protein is CASSPLPSSYNEQFF. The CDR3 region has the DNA TGTGCCAGCAGCCCCCTCCCCAGCTCCTACAATGAGCAGTTCTTC. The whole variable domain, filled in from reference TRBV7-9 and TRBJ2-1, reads DTGVSQNPRHKITKRGQNVTFRCDPISEHNRLYWYRQTLGQGPEFLTYFQNEAQLEKSRLLSDRFSAERPKGSFSTLEIQRTEQGDSAMYLCASSPLPSSYNEQFFGPGTRLTVL.

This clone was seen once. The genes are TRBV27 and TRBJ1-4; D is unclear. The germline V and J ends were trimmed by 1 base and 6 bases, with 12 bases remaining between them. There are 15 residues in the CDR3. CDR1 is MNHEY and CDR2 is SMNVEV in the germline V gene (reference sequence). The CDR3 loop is CASSLLGSRDEKLFF. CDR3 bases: TGTGCCAGCAGTTTATTAGGAAGTAGGGATGAAAAACTGTTTTTT.

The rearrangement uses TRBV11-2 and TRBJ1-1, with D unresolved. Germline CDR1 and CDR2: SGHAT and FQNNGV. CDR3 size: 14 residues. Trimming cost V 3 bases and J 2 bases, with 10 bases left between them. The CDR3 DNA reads TGTGCCAGCAGCTTTCGTGGCCAAAACACTGAAGCTTTCTTT. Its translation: CASSFRGQNTEAFF.

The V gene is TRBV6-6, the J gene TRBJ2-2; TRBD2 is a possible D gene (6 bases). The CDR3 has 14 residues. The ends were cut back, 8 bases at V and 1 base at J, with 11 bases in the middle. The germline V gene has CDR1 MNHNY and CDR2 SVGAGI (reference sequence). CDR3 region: CASAGSQNTGELFF. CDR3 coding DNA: TGTGCCAGCGCGGGGTCACAGAACACCGGGGAGCTGTTTTTT.

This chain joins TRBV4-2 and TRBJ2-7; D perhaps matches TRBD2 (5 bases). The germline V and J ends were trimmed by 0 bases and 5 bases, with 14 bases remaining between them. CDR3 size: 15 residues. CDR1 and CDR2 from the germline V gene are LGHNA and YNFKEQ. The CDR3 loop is CASSQDTGRVDEQYF. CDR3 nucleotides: TGTGCCAGCAGCCAAGATACCGGGCGGGTTGACGAGCAGTACTTC.

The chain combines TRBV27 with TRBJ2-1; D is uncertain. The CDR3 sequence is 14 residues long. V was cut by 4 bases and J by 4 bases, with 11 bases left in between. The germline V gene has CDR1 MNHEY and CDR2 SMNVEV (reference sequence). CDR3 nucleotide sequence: TGTGCCAGCAGTTCACCGACTGATTACAATGAGCAGTTCTTC. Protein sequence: CASSSPTDYNEQFF.

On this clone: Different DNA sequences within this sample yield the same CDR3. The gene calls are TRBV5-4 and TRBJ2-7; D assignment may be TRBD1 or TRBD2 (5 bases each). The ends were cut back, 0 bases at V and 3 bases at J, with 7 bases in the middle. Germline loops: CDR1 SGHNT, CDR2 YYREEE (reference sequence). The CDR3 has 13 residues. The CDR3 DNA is TGTGCCAGCAGCTTGGGGGGGTTCTACGAGCAGTACTTC. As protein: CASSLGGFYEQYF.

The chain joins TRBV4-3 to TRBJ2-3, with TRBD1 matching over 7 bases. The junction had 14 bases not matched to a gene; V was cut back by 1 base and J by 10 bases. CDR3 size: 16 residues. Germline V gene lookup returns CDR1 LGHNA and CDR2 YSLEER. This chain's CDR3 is CASSQVTHRGEVAQYF. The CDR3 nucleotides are TGCGCCAGCAGCCAAGTAACACACAGGGGAGAGGTAGCGCAGTATTTT.

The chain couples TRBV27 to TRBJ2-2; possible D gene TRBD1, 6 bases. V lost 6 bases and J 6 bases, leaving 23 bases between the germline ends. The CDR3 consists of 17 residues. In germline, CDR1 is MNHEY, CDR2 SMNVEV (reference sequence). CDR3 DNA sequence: TGTGCCAGCAGCCTACCCGCCCTGAGGGGGTCCCCCGGGGAGCTGTTTTTT. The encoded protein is CASSLPALRGSPGELFF.

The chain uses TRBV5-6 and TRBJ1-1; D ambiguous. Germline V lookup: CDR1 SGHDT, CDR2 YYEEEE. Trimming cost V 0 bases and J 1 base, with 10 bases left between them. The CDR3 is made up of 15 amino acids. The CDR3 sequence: CASSLDPQKNTEAFF. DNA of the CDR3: TGTGCCAGCAGCTTGGACCCACAGAAGAACACTGAAGCTTTCTTT.

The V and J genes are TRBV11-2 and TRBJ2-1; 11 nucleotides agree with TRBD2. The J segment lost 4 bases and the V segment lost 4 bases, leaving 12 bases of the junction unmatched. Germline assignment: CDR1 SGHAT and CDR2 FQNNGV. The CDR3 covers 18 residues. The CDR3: CASSSLRASGGQYNEQFF. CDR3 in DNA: TGTGCCAGCAGCTCCCTAAGGGCTAGCGGGGGGCAATACAATGAGCAGTTCTTC.

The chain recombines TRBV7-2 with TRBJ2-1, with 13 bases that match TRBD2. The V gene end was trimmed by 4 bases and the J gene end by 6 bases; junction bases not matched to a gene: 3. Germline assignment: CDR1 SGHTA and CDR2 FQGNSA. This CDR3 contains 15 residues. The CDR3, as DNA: TGTGCCAGCAGCTCGCGACTAGCGGGAGGCAATGAGCAGTTCTTC. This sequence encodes CASSSRLAGGNEQFF.

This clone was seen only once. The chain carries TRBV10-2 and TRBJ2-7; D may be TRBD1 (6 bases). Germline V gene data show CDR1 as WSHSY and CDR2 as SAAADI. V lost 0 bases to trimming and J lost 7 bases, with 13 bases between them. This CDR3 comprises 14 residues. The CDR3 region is CASSESRGMTEQYF. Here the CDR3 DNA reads TGCGCCAGCAGTGAGTCGAGGGGGATGACGGAGCAGTACTTC.

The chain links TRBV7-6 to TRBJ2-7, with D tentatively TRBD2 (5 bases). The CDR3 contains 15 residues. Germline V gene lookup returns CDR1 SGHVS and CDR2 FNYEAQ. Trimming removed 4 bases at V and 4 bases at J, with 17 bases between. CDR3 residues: CASSSLTGKQYEQYF. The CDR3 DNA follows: TGTGCCAGCAGCTCCTTGACGGGGAAACAGTACGAGCAGTACTTC.

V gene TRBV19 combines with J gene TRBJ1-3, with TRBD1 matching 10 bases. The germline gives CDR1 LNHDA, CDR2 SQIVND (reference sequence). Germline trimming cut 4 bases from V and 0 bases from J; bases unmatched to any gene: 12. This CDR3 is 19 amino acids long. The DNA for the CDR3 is TGTGCCAGTAGTAGAGTCCCGGGACAGGGGCTGAGCTCTGGAAACACCATATATTTT. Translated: CASSRVPGQGLSSGNTIYF.

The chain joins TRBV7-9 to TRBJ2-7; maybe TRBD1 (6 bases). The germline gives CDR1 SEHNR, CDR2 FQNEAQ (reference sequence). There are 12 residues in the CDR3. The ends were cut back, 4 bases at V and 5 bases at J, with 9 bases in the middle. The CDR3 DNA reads TGTGCCAGCAGCTACAGGGTAGACGAGCAGTACTTC. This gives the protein CASSYRVDEQYF.

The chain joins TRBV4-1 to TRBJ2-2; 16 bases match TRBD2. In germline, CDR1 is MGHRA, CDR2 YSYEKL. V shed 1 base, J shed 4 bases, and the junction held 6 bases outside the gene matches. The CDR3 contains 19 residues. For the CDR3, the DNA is TGCGCCAGCAGCCAAGCGGGACTAGCGGGAGGGGAGGGCACCGGGGAGCTGTTTTTT. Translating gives CASSQAGLAGGEGTGELFF.

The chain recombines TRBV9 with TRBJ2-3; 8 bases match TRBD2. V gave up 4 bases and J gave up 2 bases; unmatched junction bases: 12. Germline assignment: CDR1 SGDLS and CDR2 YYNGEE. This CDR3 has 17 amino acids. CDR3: CASSSRVSGTPTDTQYF. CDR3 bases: TGTGCCAGCAGCTCTCGTGTTAGCGGGACCCCCACAGATACGCAGTATTTT.

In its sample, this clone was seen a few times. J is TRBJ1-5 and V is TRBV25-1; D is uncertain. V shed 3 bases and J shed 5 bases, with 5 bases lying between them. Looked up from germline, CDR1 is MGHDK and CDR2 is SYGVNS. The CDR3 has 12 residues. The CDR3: CASSDHDQPQHF. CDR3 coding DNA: TGTGCCAGCAGTGATCATGATCAGCCCCAGCATTTT.

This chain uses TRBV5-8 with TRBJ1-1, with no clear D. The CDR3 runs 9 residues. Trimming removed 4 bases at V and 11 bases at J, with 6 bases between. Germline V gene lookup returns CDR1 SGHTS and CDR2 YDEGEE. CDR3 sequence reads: CASSIKAFF. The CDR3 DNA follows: TGTGCCAGCAGCATTAAGGCTTTCTTT.

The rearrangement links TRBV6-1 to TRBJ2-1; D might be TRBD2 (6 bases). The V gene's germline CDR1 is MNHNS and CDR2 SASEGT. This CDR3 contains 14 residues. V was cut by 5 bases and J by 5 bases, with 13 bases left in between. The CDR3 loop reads CASSNRDWDNEQFF. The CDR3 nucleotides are TGTGCCAGCAGTAACCGGGACTGGGACAATGAGCAGTTCTTC.

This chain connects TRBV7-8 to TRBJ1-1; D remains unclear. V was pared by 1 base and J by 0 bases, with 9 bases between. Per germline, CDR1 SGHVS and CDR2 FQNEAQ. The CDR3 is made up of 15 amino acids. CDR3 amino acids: CASSLEADMNTEAFF. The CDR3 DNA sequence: TGTGCCAGCAGCTTAGAGGCAGACATGAACACTGAAGCTTTCTTT.

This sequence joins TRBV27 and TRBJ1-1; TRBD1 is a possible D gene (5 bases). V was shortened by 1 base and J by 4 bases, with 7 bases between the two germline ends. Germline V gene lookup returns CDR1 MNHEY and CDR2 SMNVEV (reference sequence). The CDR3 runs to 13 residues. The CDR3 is CASSLFGTTEAFF. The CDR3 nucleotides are TGTGCCAGCAGTTTATTTGGGACCACTGAAGCTTTCTTT.

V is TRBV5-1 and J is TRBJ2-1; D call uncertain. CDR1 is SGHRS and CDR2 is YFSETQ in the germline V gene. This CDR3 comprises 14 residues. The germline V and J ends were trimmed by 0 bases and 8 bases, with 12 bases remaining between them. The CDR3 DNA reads TGCGCCAGCAGCTTGGTGGCAGGTCGGGATGAGCAGTTCTTC. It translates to CASSLVAGRDEQFF.

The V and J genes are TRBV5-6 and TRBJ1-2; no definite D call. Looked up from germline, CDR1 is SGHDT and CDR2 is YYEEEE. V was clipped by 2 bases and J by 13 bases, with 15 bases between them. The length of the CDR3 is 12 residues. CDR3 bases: TGTGCCAGCAGCTTAATCGGCCGAGCGGGCACCTTC. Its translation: CASSLIGRAGTF.

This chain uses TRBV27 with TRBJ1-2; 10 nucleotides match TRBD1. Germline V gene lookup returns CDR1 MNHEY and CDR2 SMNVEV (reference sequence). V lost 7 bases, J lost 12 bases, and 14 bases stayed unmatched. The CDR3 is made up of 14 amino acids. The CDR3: CASTPRGGQGPDTF. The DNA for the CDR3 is TGTGCCAGCACCCCGAGGGGGGGACAGGGGCCTGACACCTTC.

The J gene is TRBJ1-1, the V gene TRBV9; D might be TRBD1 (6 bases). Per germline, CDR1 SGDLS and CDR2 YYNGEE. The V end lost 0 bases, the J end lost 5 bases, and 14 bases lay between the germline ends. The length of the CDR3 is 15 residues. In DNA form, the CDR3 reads TGTGCCAGCAGCGTAGTAATGGGGGCGCAAACTGAAGCTTTCTTT. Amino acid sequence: CASSVVMGAQTEAFF.

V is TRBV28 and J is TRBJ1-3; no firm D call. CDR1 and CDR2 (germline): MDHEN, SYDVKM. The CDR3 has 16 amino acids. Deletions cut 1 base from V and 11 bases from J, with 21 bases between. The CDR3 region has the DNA TGTGCCAGCAGTTTATTCTCCCGTACGTTTGCAGGCCCCATATATTTT. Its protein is CASSLFSRTFAGPIYF.